This record covers a single T cell receptor beta chain. The antigen is not known. Here immunoSEQ multiplex PCR was the method, and the copy in TCRdb shows in-frame clones only, minus some. The table has 85,000 to 130,000 clones, approximately 90% seen once. This sample is drawn from a study of OX40 agonist ivuxolimab in advanced cancers. At the level of the study: The diagnoses of dose-escalation patients were hepatocellular carcinoma, melanoma, renal cell or head and neck cancer. Among those enrolled, mean age was about 60 years (range about 23 to 80) and about 79% were male. Study-level points and caveats: On average, a greater number of expanded clones characterised CD8+ T cells relative to CD4+.

Germline CDR1 SGHTA, CDR2 FQGNSA. V lost 5 bases and J 6 bases, leaving 11 bases between the germline ends. The CDR3 has 12 residues. The input for sequencing was CD4+ or CD8+ T cells sorted from blood, taken in a trial of the OX40 agonist ivuxolimab. This receptor was obtained from an adult with an advanced solid tumor such as melanoma, head and neck, liver or kidney cancer. The rearrangement joins TRBV7-2 to TRBJ2-7; D ambiguous. In DNA, the CDR3 is TGTGCCAGCAGCCCGCGCCTGGGCGAGCAGTACTTC. The encoded protein is CASSPRLGEQYF.